Detailed here is one T cell receptor beta chain. Which antigen it targets is not known. No clone much larger than this one lies a single base away; base qualities are absent. Including the terminal cysteine and phenylalanine, the CDR3 comprises 13 residues. Only the CDR3 portion is preserved as DNA: 39 bases, with reading frame beginning at the first base. V ends up 4 bases short and J 1 base short, with an unmatched junction base count of 0. According to the germline V gene (reference sequence), CDR1 reads LGHDT and CDR2 reads YNNKEL. The data stem from a study of blood T cell repertoires in COVID-19 (TCRdb year 2020). Study-level background: Samples from collaborators originated in the United States, Italy and Spain and spanned both the acute and convalescent phases of COVID-19. The prospective study material was composed of cDNA or gDNA derived from T cells, B-cell-depleted T cells, or PBMCs. Deeply sampled blood TCRbeta repertoires from subjects exposed to, actively infected with, or recovered from COVID-19 were included in the dataset. A freely available public database, intended as a resource for researchers studying the immune response to SARS-CoV-2, is where the repertoires were released. The samples were drawn from the first 160 participants of the ongoing ImmuneRACE study and from 1,254 subjects provided by 6 global collaborators. Sample metadata almost always included a de-identified subject ID, COVID-19 status, age in years and sex. Where HLA class I and class II types were available, the types were taken from metadata supplied by the sample provider, not from assay-based typing.

TCRbeta CDR3 regions were amplified from genomic DNA by means of the immunoSEQ Assay, a bias-controlled multiplex PCR. The study's processing was this. Nucleated cell counts per sample were estimated from amplification of reference gene primers within the assay. To quantify the absolute abundance of each unique TCRbeta CDR3 rearrangement, sequence reads were collapsed and filtered. For each sample, productive Simpson clonality was calculated as the square root of Simpson's diversity index across productive rearrangements. This is the immuneACCESS table as TCRdb keeps it, with only in-frame sequences that have V and J called. A part of the clones is gone; compared with another copy, unresolved V genes explain less than half, and the rest is unexplained. V and J calls and clone size are given by that table; D and trimming were obtained from the DNA. The sample data list some 33,000 clones, and about nine tenths of these were observed just once. 20% to 25% of the sample is in the top ten clones.

Broader findings and caveats from the paper: The amount of clinical and demographic metadata varied by source and participant and was provided uncurated.

The collaborating institutions used their own protocols to collect whole blood in K2EDTA tubes. For TCRbeta analysis, collaborators shipped samples as frozen whole blood, isolated PBMCs, or DNA extracted from either of those sample types. This receptor chain uses TRBV3-1 (or the pseudogene TRBV3-2) and TRBJ1-1; the central 7 bases match TRBD1. The clonotype comes from a man aged 55 to 70 with acute or convalescent COVID-19. The sample was peripheral blood. The CDR3 region has the sequence CASSRTGNTEAFF. The DNA reads as follows: TGTGCCAGCAGCCGGACAGGGAACACTGAAGCTTTCTTT.